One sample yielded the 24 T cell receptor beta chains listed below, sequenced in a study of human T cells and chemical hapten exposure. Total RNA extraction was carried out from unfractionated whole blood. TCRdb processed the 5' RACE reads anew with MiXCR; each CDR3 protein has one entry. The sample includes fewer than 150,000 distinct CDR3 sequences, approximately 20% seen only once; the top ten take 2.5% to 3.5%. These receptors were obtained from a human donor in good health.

CDR3 region: CASSPPPLGTEAFF. Here the CDR3 DNA reads TGTGCCAGCTCACCACCGCCCCTGGGGACTGAAGCTTTCTTT. V and J are TRBV18 and TRBJ1-1; D uncertain. Trimming took off 0 bases at V and 5 bases at J, with 10 bases between the two ends. Germline V gene data show CDR1 as KGHSH and CDR2 as LQKENI. CDR3 length: 14 amino acids.

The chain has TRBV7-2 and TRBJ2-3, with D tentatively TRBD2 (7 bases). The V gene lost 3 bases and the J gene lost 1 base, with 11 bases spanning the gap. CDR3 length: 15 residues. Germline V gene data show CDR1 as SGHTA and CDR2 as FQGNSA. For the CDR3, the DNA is TGTGCCAGCAGCTTGGGGGGGCCCCGCACAGATACGCAGTATTTT. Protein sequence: CASSLGGPRTDTQYF.

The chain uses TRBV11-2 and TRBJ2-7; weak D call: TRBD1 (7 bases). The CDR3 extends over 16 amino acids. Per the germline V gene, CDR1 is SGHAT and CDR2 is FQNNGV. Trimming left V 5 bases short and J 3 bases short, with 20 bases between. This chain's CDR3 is CASSLRGASGDYEQYF. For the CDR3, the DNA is TGTGCCAGCAGCCTCAGGGGGGCGTCGGGAGACTACGAGCAGTACTTC.

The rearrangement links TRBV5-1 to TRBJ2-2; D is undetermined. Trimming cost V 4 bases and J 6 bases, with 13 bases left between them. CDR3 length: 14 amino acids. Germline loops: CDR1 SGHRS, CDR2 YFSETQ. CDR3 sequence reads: CASSRARLPGELFF. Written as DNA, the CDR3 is TGCGCCAGCAGCAGGGCGCGCCTCCCCGGGGAGCTGTTTTTT.

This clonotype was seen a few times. Here the CDR3 reads CAWRNPGTGTKTEAFF. CDR3 in DNA: TGTGCCTGGAGAAACCCCGGGACAGGGACGAAGACTGAAGCTTTCTTT. The chain employs TRBV30 and TRBJ1-1; 9 bases fit TRBD1. The CDR3 runs to 16 residues. Trimming cost V 3 bases and J 5 bases; bases outside gene matches: 13. Germline V CDR1 and CDR2: GTSNPN, SVGIG (reference sequence).

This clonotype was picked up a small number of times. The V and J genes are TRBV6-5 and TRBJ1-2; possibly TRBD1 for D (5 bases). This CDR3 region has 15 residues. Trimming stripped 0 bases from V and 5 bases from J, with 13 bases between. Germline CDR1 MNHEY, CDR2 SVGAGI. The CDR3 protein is CASSYSGAGDYGYTF. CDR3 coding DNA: TGTGCCAGCAGTTACTCAGGGGCAGGAGATTATGGCTACACCTTC.

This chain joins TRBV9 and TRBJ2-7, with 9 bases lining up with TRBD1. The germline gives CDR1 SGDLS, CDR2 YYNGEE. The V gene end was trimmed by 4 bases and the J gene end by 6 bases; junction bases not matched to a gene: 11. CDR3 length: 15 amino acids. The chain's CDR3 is CASSSRTGAVSEQYF. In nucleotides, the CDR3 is TGTGCCAGCAGCTCACGGACAGGGGCCGTATCCGAGCAGTACTTC. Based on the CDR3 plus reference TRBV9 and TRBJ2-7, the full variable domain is DSGVTQTPKHLITATGQRVTLRCSPRSGDLSVYWYQQSLDQGLQFLIQYYNGEERAKGNILERFSAQQFPDLHSELNLSSLELGDSALYFCASSSRTGAVSEQYFGPGTRLTVT.

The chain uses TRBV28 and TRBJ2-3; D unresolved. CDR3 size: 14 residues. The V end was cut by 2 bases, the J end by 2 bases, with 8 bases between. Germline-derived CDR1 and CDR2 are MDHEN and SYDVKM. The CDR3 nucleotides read TGTGCCAGCAGTTTAACGGTCCCCACAGATACGCAGTATTTT. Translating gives CASSLTVPTDTQYF.

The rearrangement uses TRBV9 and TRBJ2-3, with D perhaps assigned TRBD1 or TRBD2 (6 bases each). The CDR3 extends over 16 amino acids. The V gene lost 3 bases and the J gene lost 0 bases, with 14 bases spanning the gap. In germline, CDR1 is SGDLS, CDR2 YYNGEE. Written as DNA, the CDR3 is TGTGCCAGCAGCGAGGGGGGCCCAAGTAGCACAGATACGCAGTATTTT. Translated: CASSEGGPSSTDTQYF.

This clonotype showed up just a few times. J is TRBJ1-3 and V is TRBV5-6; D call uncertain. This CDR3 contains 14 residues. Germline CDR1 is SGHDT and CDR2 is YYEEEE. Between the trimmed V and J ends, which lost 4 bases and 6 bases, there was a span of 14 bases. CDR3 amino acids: CASSLPDALNTIYF. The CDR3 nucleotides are TGTGCCAGCAGCCTACCGGACGCTTTAAACACCATATATTTT. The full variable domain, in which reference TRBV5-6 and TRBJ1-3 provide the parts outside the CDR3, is DAGVTQSPTHLIKTRGQQVTLRCSPKSGHDTVSWYQQALGQGPQFIFQYYEEEERQRGNFPDRFSGHQFPNYSSELNVNALLLGDSALYLCASSLPDALNTIYFGEGSWLTVV.

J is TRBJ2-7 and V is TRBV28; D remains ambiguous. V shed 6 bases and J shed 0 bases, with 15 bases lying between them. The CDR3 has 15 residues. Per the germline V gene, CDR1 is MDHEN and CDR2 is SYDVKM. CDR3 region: CASRAISADSYEQYF. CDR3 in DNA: TGTGCCAGCAGAGCTATAAGCGCTGACTCCTACGAGCAGTACTTC.

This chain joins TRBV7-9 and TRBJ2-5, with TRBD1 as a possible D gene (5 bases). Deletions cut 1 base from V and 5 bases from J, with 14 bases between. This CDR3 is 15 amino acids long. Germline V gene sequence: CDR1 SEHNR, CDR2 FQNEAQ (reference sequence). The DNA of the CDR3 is TGTGCCAGCAGCTTAGTTGGCCAGGGCGTTGAGACCCAGTACTTC. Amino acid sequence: CASSLVGQGVETQYF.

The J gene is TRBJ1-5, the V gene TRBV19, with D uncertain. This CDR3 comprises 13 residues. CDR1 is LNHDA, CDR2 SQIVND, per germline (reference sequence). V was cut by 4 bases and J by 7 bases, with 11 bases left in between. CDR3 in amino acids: CASSSGKHQPQHF. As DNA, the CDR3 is TGTGCCAGTAGTAGTGGGAAGCACCAGCCCCAGCATTTT. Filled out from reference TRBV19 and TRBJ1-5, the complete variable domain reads DGGITQSPKYLFRKEGQNVTLSCEQNLNHDAMYWYRQDPGQGLRLIYYSQIVNDFQKGDIAEGYSVSREKKESFPLTVTSAQKNPTAFYLCASSSGKHQPQHFGDGTRLSIL.

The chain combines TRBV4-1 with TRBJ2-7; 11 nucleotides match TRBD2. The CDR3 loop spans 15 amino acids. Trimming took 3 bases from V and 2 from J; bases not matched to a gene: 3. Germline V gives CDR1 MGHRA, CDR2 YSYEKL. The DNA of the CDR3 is TGCGCCAGCAGCCACCCTAGCGGGAGGCCCTACGAGCAGTACTTC. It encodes CASSHPSGRPYEQYF.

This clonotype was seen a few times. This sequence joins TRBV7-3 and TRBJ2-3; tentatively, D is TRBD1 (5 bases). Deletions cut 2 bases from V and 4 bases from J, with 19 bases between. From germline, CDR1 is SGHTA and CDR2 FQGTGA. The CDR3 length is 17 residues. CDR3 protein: CASSLGARLDYPDTQYF. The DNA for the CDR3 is TGTGCCAGCAGCTTAGGGGCGAGACTGGATTATCCAGATACGCAGTATTTT. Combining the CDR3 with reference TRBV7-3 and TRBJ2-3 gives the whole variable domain GAGVSQTPSNKVTEKGKYVELRCDPISGHTALYWYRQSLGQGPEFLIYFQGTGAADDSGLPNDRFFAVRPEGSVSTLKIQRTERGDSAVYLCASSLGARLDYPDTQYFGPGTRLTVL.

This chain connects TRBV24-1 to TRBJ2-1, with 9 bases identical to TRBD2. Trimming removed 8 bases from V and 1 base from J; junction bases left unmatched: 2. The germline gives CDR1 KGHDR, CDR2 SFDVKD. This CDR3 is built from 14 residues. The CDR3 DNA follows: TGTGCCACCAAGGCGGGAGGGTCCTACAATGAGCAGTTCTTC. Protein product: CATKAGGSYNEQFF.

CDR3 sequence (DNA): TGTGCCAGCAACCGGGACGGCGCAACTAATGAAAAACTGTTTTTT. Translating it yields CASNRDGATNEKLFF. This sequence joins TRBV28 and TRBJ1-4; D possibly corresponds to TRBD1 (5 bases). Trimming stripped 7 bases from V and 0 bases from J, with 12 bases between. CDR1 and CDR2 (germline): MDHEN, SYDVKM. This CDR3 contains 15 residues.

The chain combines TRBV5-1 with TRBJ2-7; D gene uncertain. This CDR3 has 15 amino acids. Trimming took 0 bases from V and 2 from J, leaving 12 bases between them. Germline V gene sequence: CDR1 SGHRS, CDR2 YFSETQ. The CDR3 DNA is TGCGCCAGCAGCTTGGAACAGAAGGCACCCTACGAGCAGTACTTC. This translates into CASSLEQKAPYEQYF.

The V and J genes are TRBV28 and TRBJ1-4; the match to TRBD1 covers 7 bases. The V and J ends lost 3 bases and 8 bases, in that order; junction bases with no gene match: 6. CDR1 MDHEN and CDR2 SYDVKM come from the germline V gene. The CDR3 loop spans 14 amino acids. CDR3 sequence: CASSLRQGGEKLFF. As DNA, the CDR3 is TGTGCCAGCAGTTTGCGGCAGGGGGGAGAAAAACTGTTTTTT.

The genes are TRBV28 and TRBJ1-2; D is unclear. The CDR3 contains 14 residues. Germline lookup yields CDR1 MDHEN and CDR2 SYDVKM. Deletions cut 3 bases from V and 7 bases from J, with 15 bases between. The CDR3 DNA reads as TGTGCCAGCAGTTTCTGGACCACGGAGGGTGGCTACACCTTC. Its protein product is CASSFWTTEGGYTF.

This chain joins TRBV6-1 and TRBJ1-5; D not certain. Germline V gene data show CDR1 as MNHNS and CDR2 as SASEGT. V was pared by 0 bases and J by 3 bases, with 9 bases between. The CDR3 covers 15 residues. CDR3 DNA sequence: TGTGCCAGCAGTGAAGCGCGGCAGTACAATCAGCCCCAGCATTTT. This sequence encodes CASSEARQYNQPQHF.

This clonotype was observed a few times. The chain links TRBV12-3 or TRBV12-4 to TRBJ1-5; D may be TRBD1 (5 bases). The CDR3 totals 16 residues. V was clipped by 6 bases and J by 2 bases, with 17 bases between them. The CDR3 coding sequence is TGTGCCAGCAGCCCCTTACCAGGGAGGCGCAATCAGCCCCAGCATTTT. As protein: CASSPLPGRRNQPQHF.

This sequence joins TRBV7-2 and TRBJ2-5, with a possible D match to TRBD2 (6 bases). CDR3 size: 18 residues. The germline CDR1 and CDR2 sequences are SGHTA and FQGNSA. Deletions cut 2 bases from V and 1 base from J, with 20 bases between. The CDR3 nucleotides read TGTGCCAGCAGCTTATCGGGACTCCCCTTCCAGATCCAAGAGACCCAGTACTTC. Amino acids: CASSLSGLPFQIQETQYF.

The CDR3 here is CASSLGFPGQGAYGYTF. The DNA of the CDR3 is TGTGCCAGCAGCCTAGGGTTCCCGGGACAGGGGGCCTATGGCTACACCTTC. This chain connects TRBV12-3 or TRBV12-4 to TRBJ1-2, with 12 bases identical to TRBD1. J gave up 4 bases and V 6 bases, and 12 bases lay outside the gene matches. The length of the CDR3 is 17 residues.